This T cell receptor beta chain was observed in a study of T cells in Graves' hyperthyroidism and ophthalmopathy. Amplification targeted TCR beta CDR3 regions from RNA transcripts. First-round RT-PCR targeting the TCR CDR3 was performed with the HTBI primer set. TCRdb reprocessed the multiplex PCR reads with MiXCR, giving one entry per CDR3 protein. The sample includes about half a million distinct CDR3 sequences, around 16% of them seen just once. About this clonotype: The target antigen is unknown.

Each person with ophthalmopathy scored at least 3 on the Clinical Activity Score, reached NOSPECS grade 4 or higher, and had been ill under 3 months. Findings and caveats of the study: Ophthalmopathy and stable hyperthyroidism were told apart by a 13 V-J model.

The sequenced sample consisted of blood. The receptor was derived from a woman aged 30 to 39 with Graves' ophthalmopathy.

In DNA, the CDR3 is TGCAGTGCTAGAGTGGCAAATTCACCCCTCCACTTT. Translated: CSARVANSPLHF. V gene TRBV20-1 combines with J gene TRBJ1-6, with D uncertain. Germline values: CDR1 DFQATT, CDR2 SNEGSKA (reference sequence). V was shortened by 1 base and J by 7 bases, with 5 bases between the two germline ends. This CDR3 is built from 12 residues.